The sequence of this TCR beta chain was determined in a study of blood T cell repertoires in COVID-19. Study-wide context: The origin of the acute and convalescent COVID-19 samples was the United States, Italy and Spain. From T cells, B-cell-depleted T cells, or PBMCs came the material, which was cDNA or gDNA.

This CDR3 has 11 amino acids. Trimming left V 8 bases short and J 1 base short, with 8 bases between. CDR1 and CDR2 (germline): DFQATT, SNEGSKA (reference sequence). In the authors' workflow: It was from reference gene primer amplification that nucleated cell counts were estimated. Profiling relied on immunoSEQ multiplex PCR, and the TCRdb table lists in-frame clones only, not all of them. V, J and clone size reflect that table, while D and trimming were determined from the DNA. The sample yields roughly 150,000 clones, 88% seen once. Sequencing used peripheral blood. The chain links TRBV20-1 to TRBJ1-1; D uncertain. This TCR came from a middle-aged man who had recovered from COVID-19. CDR3: CSTAENTEAFF. In DNA, the CDR3 is TGCAGTACCGCAGAGAACACTGAAGCTTTCTTT.